This T cell receptor beta chain was captured in a study of T cells in Graves' hyperthyroidism and ophthalmopathy. Across the whole study: Peripheral blood was taken when the disease was first diagnosed, before any treatment began. Findings and caveats of the study: Blood also showed most of the thyroid clonotypes that were expanded above 0.001. The model predicted ophthalmopathy a median roughly six months before onset.

The CDR3 is 14 amino acids. Germline CDR1 DFQATT, CDR2 SNEGSKA (reference sequence). V was trimmed by 0 bases and J by 5 bases, leaving 11 bases between them. Concerning this clonotype: The antigen is undetermined.

RNA transcripts were the template for amplifying TCR beta CDR3 regions. The HTBI set primed first-round TCR CDR3 RT-PCR. TCRdb called the multiplex PCR reads again in MiXCR, with one record for every CDR3 protein. The sample holds 500,000 to 600,000 distinct CDR3 sequences, around 20% seen once. The study left out patients who had uncontrolled infection, other autoimmune disease, pregnancy or lactation. The J gene is TRBJ1-3, the V gene TRBV20-1; D ambiguous. This receptor was identified in a man in his forties with Graves' ophthalmopathy. The sequenced sample was blood. As DNA, the CDR3 is TGCAGTGCTAGAGATCGTAGGGAAAGAAACACCATATATTTT. Amino acid sequence: CSARDRRERNTIYF.